This T cell receptor beta chain was captured by sequencing in a study of OX40 agonist ivuxolimab in advanced cancers. Libraries were prepared by immunoSEQ multiplex PCR; TCRdb keeps only in-frame clonotypes and omits some of them. The sample lists about 58,000 clones; approximately 88% were seen once. V lost 2 bases and J 4 bases, leaving 14 bases between the germline ends. The CDR3 loop spans 15 amino acids. The germline gives CDR1 MDHEN, CDR2 SYDVKM. The rearrangement joins TRBV28 to TRBJ1-1; D is unclear. The sequences come from CD4+ or CD8+ T cells sorted from blood, collected in a trial of the OX40 agonist ivuxolimab. The sequence was collected from an adult with an advanced solid tumor such as melanoma, head and neck, liver or kidney cancer. In DNA, the CDR3 is TGTGCCAGCAGTTTAGGGCTACCCGGGCGCACTGAAGCTTTCTTT. This codes for CASSLGLPGRTEAFF.